This TCR beta chain was identified in a study of blood T cell repertoires in COVID-19. Study summary: The samples span acute and convalescent COVID-19 from the United States, Italy and Spain.

Clones were read by immunoSEQ multiplex PCR, and TCRdb kept only the in-frame ones, dropping some. The data contain approximately 120,000 clones, around 90% of them seen just once; the ten biggest clones take up approximately 2%. V dropped 6 bases and J dropped 6; count of bases not matched to a gene: 12. This CDR3 has 15 amino acids. The V gene's germline CDR1 is SNHLY and CDR2 FYNNEI. Enrollment of patients from Seattle took place during active infection, with longitudinal follow-up. The specimen was peripheral blood. This receptor was taken from a man aged 45-65 years with COVID-19, enrolled during active disease. This sequence joins TRBV2 and TRBJ1-2; 8 nucleotides line up with TRBD1. In nucleotides, the CDR3 is TGTGCCAGCAGGGTTCGACAGGGGCTAGTCGATGGCTACACCTTC. Protein product: CASRVRQGLVDGYTF. The full variable domain, rest sourced from reference TRBV2 and TRBJ1-2, is EPEVTQTPSHQVTQMGQEVILRCVPISNHLYFYWYRQILGQKVEFLVSFYNNEISEKSEIFDDQFSVERPDGSNFTLKIRSTKLEDSAMYFCASRVRQGLVDGYTFGSGTRLTVV.